This entry lists 29 T cell receptor beta chains sequenced from one sample in a study of T-cell memory formation after mild COVID-19. Using its own MiXCR run on the 5' RACE reads, TCRdb lists one record per CDR3 protein. In the table there are some 350,000 distinct CDR3 sequences, 10% to 15% of which are singletons. The sample taken for sequencing was PBMCs or a T cell subset sorted from them (not recorded which). The receptor set was obtained from a man aged 18 to 30 who had mild COVID-19 (a few samples of this study predate the infection). Cell type and time point are not known.

This clonotype was found a few times. The CDR3 DNA is TGTGCCAGCAGTTACTCCACGGGACTAGCGGACACAGATACGCAGTATTTT. Its protein is CASSYSTGLADTDTQYF. The chain has TRBV6-2 or TRBV6-3 and TRBJ2-3, with TRBD2 matching 11 bases. Germline V CDR1 and CDR2: MNHEY, SVGEGT. V trimming: 0 bases; J trimming: 2 bases; junction bases outside the gene matches: 4. The CDR3 has 17 amino acids.

The chain is built from TRBV5-5 and TRBJ1-2; perhaps TRBD1 as D (5 bases). Germline-derived CDR1 and CDR2 are SGHKS and YYEKEE (reference sequence). Deletions cut 0 bases from V and 4 bases from J, with 13 bases between. CDR3 length: 15 residues. The chain's CDR3 is CASSLGVFRGYGYTF. The CDR3 nucleotides read TGTGCCAGCAGCTTGGGTGTGTTTAGGGGCTATGGCTACACCTTC.

This clonotype was picked up many times. V is TRBV7-2 and J is TRBJ2-3; D possibly matches TRBD1 or TRBD2 (5 bases each). The CDR3 contains 14 residues. V lost 6 bases and J 1 base, leaving 11 bases between the germline ends. Germline lookup yields CDR1 SGHTA and CDR2 FQGNSA. DNA for the CDR3: TGTGCCAGCAGAAGGGACCGCCGCACAGATACGCAGTATTTT. It is translated as CASRRDRRTDTQYF.

This clonotype was counted between two and nine times. This chain joins TRBV4-3 and TRBJ1-1; 7 nucleotides line up with TRBD1. From germline, CDR1 is LGHNA and CDR2 YSLEER. The CDR3 runs 15 residues. J was trimmed by 0 bases and V by 3 bases; bases with no gene match: 4. The CDR3 spells CASSHEQGMNTEAFF. The CDR3 DNA reads TGCGCCAGCAGCCATGAACAGGGGATGAACACTGAAGCTTTCTTT.

In its sample, this clonotype was seen many times. The chain joins TRBV9 to TRBJ2-5, with TRBD1 identical over 8 bases. V shed 0 bases and J 5 bases; nucleotides not matched to a gene: 9. Germline CDR1 reads SGDLS; CDR2 reads YYNGEE. This CDR3 contains 16 residues. The CDR3 here is CASSVASQGAGETQYF. The CDR3 DNA is TGTGCCAGCAGCGTAGCTTCCCAGGGGGCGGGGGAGACCCAGTACTTC.

This chain joins TRBV10-3 and TRBJ2-1; 8 bases fit TRBD2. The CDR3 totals 18 residues. The germline gives CDR1 ENHRY, CDR2 SYGVKD. Trimming took 4 bases from V and 2 from J; bases not matched to a gene: 13. As DNA, the CDR3 is TGTGCCATCAGTGGAGGAGCGGGGGCTCTCGGAACCTACAATGAGCAGTTCTTC. It encodes CAISGGAGALGTYNEQFF.

In its sample, this clonotype was seen many times. The chain joins TRBV7-2 to TRBJ2-3; D remains ambiguous. Per germline, CDR1 SGHTA and CDR2 FQGNSA. The CDR3 runs 12 residues. V lost 4 bases and J 1 base, leaving 3 bases between the germline ends. The CDR3 DNA sequence: TGTGCCAGCAGCTCAGGCACAGATACGCAGTATTTT. Protein: CASSSGTDTQYF.

This clonotype was seen a few times. The chain links TRBV20-1 to TRBJ2-1; 11 nucleotides match TRBD1. CDR1 is DFQATT, CDR2 SNEGSKA, per germline (reference sequence). This CDR3 comprises 16 residues. Trimming took 6 bases from V and 4 from J; bases not matched to a gene: 11. The CDR3 protein is CSALGSGTGGYNEQFF. CDR3 in DNA: TGCAGTGCATTGGGATCCGGGACAGGGGGTTACAATGAGCAGTTCTTC.

This clonotype appeared a few times. This sequence joins TRBV7-2 and TRBJ1-1; no definite D call. The CDR3 covers 15 residues. Trimming removed 3 bases at V and 1 base at J, with 12 bases between. Germline assignment: CDR1 SGHTA and CDR2 FQGNSA. The CDR3: CASSFQLGRNTEAFF. For the CDR3, the DNA is TGTGCCAGCAGCTTCCAGTTGGGCAGGAACACTGAAGCTTTCTTT.

This clonotype was seen more than once but under ten times. The V call is TRBV5-1, the J call TRBJ1-4; D is possibly TRBD1 (6 bases). The germline V gene encodes CDR1 SGHRS and CDR2 YFSETQ. The CDR3 runs to 13 residues. Trimming cost V 6 bases and J 3 bases, with 9 bases left between them. The CDR3 loop reads CASNREPNEKLFF. For the CDR3, the DNA is TGCGCCAGCAACAGGGAGCCTAATGAAAAACTGTTTTTT.

The table lists this clonotype with a few counts. J is TRBJ1-5 and V is TRBV6-6, with 8 bases fitting TRBD1. Germline loops: CDR1 MNHNY, CDR2 SVGAGI (reference sequence). V was clipped by 6 bases and J by 0 bases; unmatched bases: 7. The CDR3 has 16 amino acids. CDR3 residues: CASRMDRVDSNQPQHF. As DNA, the CDR3 is TGTGCCAGCAGAATGGACAGGGTCGATAGCAATCAGCCCCAGCATTTT.

This clonotype was seen ten or more times. CDR3 residues: CASRAGQFYGYTF. In nucleotides, the CDR3 is TGTGCCAGCAGAGCCGGACAGTTCTATGGCTACACCTTC. The chain carries TRBV6-5 and TRBJ1-2, with a tentative D call TRBD1 (6 bases). Germline values: CDR1 MNHEY, CDR2 SVGAGI. Trimming pared 6 bases from V and 4 bases from J, leaving 12 bases between. This CDR3 is 13 amino acids long.

This chain connects TRBV10-3 to TRBJ1-2; D is ambiguous. The CDR3 is 10 residues long. Germline V gives CDR1 ENHRY, CDR2 SYGVKD. Trimming removed 3 bases at V and 6 bases at J, with 2 bases between. DNA of the CDR3: TGTGCCATCAGTGAAAATGGCTACACCTTC. Translating it yields CAISENGYTF.

In its sample, this clonotype was seen many times. V usage is TRBV2 and J usage is TRBJ1-5; D is ambiguous. Trimming removed 0 bases from V and 2 bases from J, with 8 bases in between. Looked up from germline, CDR1 is SNHLY and CDR2 is FYNNEI. The CDR3 runs 15 residues. DNA for the CDR3: TGTGCCAGCAGTGAAGCGCTAGGGCGCAATCAGCCCCAGCATTTT. As protein: CASSEALGRNQPQHF.

This clonotype was seen more than once but under ten times. The chain employs TRBV4-3 and TRBJ2-7, with unresolved D. The germline V gene has CDR1 LGHNA and CDR2 YSLEER. This CDR3 is 12 amino acids long. The CDR3 sequence is CASSPATTSLCV. CDR3 DNA sequence: TGCGCCAGCAGCCCAGCTACGACAAGTTTATGCGTC.

This clonotype has more than one count but fewer than ten. The CDR3 DNA reads TGTGCCAGCAGAGGACAGGGTTGGCGAGAGACCCAGTACTTC. It translates to CASRGQGWRETQYF. The chain employs TRBV2 and TRBJ2-5, with 8 bases lining up with TRBD1. This CDR3 comprises 14 residues. J gave up 4 bases and V 6 bases, and 7 bases lay outside the gene matches. The germline gives CDR1 SNHLY, CDR2 FYNNEI.

This chain joins TRBV4-3 and TRBJ2-3; TRBD1 might be the D (6 bases). Germline loops: CDR1 LGHNA, CDR2 YSLEER. This CDR3 is built from 15 residues. Trimming pared 4 bases from V and 2 bases from J, leaving 13 bases between. CDR3 residues: CASSRNRVSTDTQYF. The CDR3 DNA reads as TGCGCCAGCAGCCGGAACAGGGTTTCCACAGATACGCAGTATTTT.

The genes are TRBV6-6 and TRBJ1-3; D is possibly TRBD1 (6 bases). V lost 6 bases and J 3 bases, leaving 15 bases between the germline ends. The germline CDR1 and CDR2 sequences are MNHNY and SVGAGI (reference sequence). The CDR3 consists of 15 residues. CDR3 coding DNA: TGTGCCAGCAGAGACGCTACAGGGAGTGGAAACACCATATATTTT. It encodes CASRDATGSGNTIYF.

The chain couples TRBV6-6 to TRBJ2-7, with D tentatively TRBD1 or TRBD2 (5 bases each). CDR1 MNHNY and CDR2 SVGAGI come from the germline V gene (reference sequence). This CDR3 is 14 amino acids long. V was shortened by 8 bases and J by 2 bases, with 16 bases between the two germline ends. The CDR3 nucleotides are TGTGCCAGCCTAAGTTGGGGACCTACCTACGAGCAGTACGTC. Protein product: CASLSWGPTYEQYV.

A few counts support this clonotype. The chain joins TRBV7-3 to TRBJ2-5; the match to TRBD1 covers 7 bases. This CDR3 is built from 15 residues. J was trimmed by 2 bases and V by 1 base; bases with no gene match: 4. Germline loops: CDR1 SGHTA, CDR2 FQGTGA. The CDR3 protein is CASSLMTGKQETQYF. CDR3 DNA sequence: TGTGCCAGCAGCTTAATGACAGGGAAGCAAGAGACCCAGTACTTC.

The sample holds many counts of this clonotype. The chain joins TRBV5-1 to TRBJ2-1; D is perhaps TRBD2 (5 bases). The CDR3 contains 14 residues. Trimming took 0 bases from V and 7 from J, leaving 11 bases between them. Germline V gives CDR1 SGHRS, CDR2 YFSETQ. The CDR3 nucleotides read TGCGCCAGCAGCTTGGTGGTTAGCGTAAATGAGCAGTTCTTC. Protein sequence: CASSLVVSVNEQFF.

V is TRBV20-1 and J is TRBJ2-1; 7 bases agree with TRBD1. V shed 6 bases and J 0 bases; nucleotides not matched to a gene: 8. This CDR3 has 15 amino acids. The V gene's germline CDR1 is DFQATT and CDR2 SNEGSKA (reference sequence). Written as DNA, the CDR3 is TGCAGTGCAGGAAGGGGGCTCCCCTCCTACAATGAGCAGTTCTTC. Translation gives CSAGRGLPSYNEQFF.

This chain uses TRBV11-3 with TRBJ2-1, with D perhaps TRBD1 or TRBD2 (5 bases each). This CDR3 is built from 15 residues. CDR1 and CDR2 from the germline V gene are SGHNT and YENEEA. The V end was cut by 1 base, the J end by 7 bases, with 14 bases between. CDR3 nucleotides: TGTGCCAGCAGCTTAGCGGCATGGGGGTGGAATGAGCAGTTCTTC. This sequence encodes CASSLAAWGWNEQFF.

This chain links TRBV18 with TRBJ1-2; D is unresolved. Germline lookup yields CDR1 KGHSH and CDR2 LQKENI. The CDR3 length is 12 residues. The V end was cut by 4 bases, the J end by 7 bases, with 10 bases between. CDR3 region: CASSQTEFGYTF. The CDR3 region has the DNA TGTGCCAGCTCACAAACAGAGTTTGGCTACACCTTC.

The chain has TRBV7-9 and TRBJ2-1; either TRBD1 or TRBD2 may fit D (5 bases each). The CDR3 is 14 amino acids. V was shortened by 1 base and J by 7 bases, with 11 bases between the two germline ends. The germline CDR1 and CDR2 sequences are SEHNR and FQNEAQ (reference sequence). CDR3 nucleotides: TGTGCCAGCAGCTTAGTGGGGGTAGTGAATGAGCAGTTCTTC. As protein: CASSLVGVVNEQFF.

V usage is TRBV6-5 and J usage is TRBJ1-2; TRBD1 aligns across 7 bases. The V and J ends lost 6 bases and 3 bases, in that order; junction bases with no gene match: 4. Germline assignment: CDR1 MNHEY and CDR2 SVGAGI. CDR3 size: 13 residues. This CDR3 reads CASSADRDYGYTF. The CDR3 DNA follows: TGTGCCAGCAGCGCCGACAGGGACTATGGCTACACCTTC.

This sequence joins TRBV12-3 or TRBV12-4 and TRBJ1-1; 10 positions agree with TRBD1. The length of the CDR3 is 13 residues. V lost 5 bases to trimming and J lost 6 bases; unmatched junction nucleotides: 3. The CDR3: CASSATGGSEAFF. In DNA, the CDR3 is TGTGCCAGCAGTGCGACAGGGGGCTCTGAAGCTTTCTTT.

This clonotype has just a few counts. The rearrangement joins TRBV5-1 to TRBJ1-4; TRBD1 is a possible D gene (5 bases). The V end was cut by 1 base, the J end by 4 bases, with 11 bases between. The germline V gene has CDR1 SGHRS and CDR2 YFSETQ. The CDR3 has 15 amino acids. In DNA form, the CDR3 reads TGCGCCAGCAGCTTGATGGGGGACTATAATGAAAAACTGTTTTTT. This encodes CASSLMGDYNEKLFF.

The rearrangement uses TRBV7-2 and TRBJ1-2; no clear D gene. The CDR3 is 13 residues long. The germline V and J ends were trimmed by 5 bases and 2 bases, with 9 bases remaining between them. Looked up from germline, CDR1 is SGHTA and CDR2 is FQGNSA. CDR3 sequence: CASSPEQNYGYTF. The CDR3 DNA reads as TGTGCCAGCAGCCCCGAGCAGAACTATGGCTACACCTTC.